Presented here are 5 T cell receptor beta chains from one specimen sequenced in a study of T cells in Graves' hyperthyroidism and ophthalmopathy. Amplification targeted TCR beta CDR3 regions from RNA transcripts. In the first-round RT-PCR of the TCR CDR3, the HTBI primer set was used. One entry per CDR3 protein results from TCRdb running MiXCR on the multiplex PCR reads. The sample lists some 300,000 distinct CDR3 sequences, roughly 19% occurring once. Sequenced input: blood. These receptors were collected from a man aged 50-60 years with Graves' ophthalmopathy.

At least ten counts were recorded for this clonotype. The chain has TRBV28 and TRBJ1-5; D possibly corresponds to TRBD1 (5 bases). The CDR3 is 14 amino acids. CDR1 is MDHEN, CDR2 SYDVKM, per germline. Trimming removed 8 bases at V and 4 bases at J, with 15 bases between. CDR3 sequence (DNA): TGTGCCAGCCAAGGGACCGAATGGAATCAGCCCCAGCATTTT. Its translation: CASQGTEWNQPQHF.

This clonotype was counted ten times or more. The J gene is TRBJ2-7, the V gene TRBV20-1; 11 positions match TRBD1. With 3 bases clipped from V and 3 bases from J, the junction kept 4 bases outside the gene matches. Per germline, CDR1 DFQATT and CDR2 SNEGSKA (reference sequence). The CDR3 spans 14 residues. This CDR3 reads CSASGTGGYYEQYF. CDR3 nucleotides: TGCAGTGCTAGCGGGACAGGGGGTTACTACGAGCAGTACTTC.

In this sample, this clonotype turned up many times. This chain joins TRBV6-1 and TRBJ2-5, with 12 bases identical to TRBD2. Germline-derived CDR1 and CDR2 are MNHNS and SASEGT. Trimming removed 4 bases from V and 3 bases from J; junction bases left unmatched: 3. The CDR3 totals 15 residues. CDR3 sequence reads: CASSARLAGEETQYF. The CDR3 DNA reads as TGTGCCAGCAGTGCCCGACTAGCGGGAGAAGAGACCCAGTACTTC.

The chain recombines TRBV9 with TRBJ1-1; weak D call: TRBD1 (6 bases). The CDR3 runs to 17 residues. Trimming stripped 0 bases from V and 4 bases from J, with 19 bases between. Germline-derived CDR1 and CDR2 are SGDLS and YYNGEE. CDR3 protein: CASSVEGGGVTGTEAFF. The DNA for the CDR3 is TGTGCCAGCAGCGTAGAGGGGGGGGGGGTAACCGGCACTGAAGCTTTCTTT.

As DNA, the CDR3 is TGCAGTGCTAGAGTGGGGGGGGGTCACGTCTCCTACGAGCAGTACTTC. It yields the protein CSARVGGGHVSYEQYF. The chain is built from TRBV20-1 and TRBJ2-7; TRBD2 matches 7 bases. J lost 0 bases, V lost 1 base, and 9 bases had no gene match. Germline CDR1 reads DFQATT; CDR2 reads SNEGSKA (reference sequence). There are 16 residues in the CDR3.